These 29 T cell receptor beta chains were all obtained from the same sample, sequenced in a study of shared clonotypes between healthy human individuals (dated by TCRdb to 2020 to 2022). The receptor library was made with the immunoSEQ multiplex PCR assay. The table comes from immuneACCESS by way of TCRdb, which keeps in-frame sequences with V and J called. Part of the clones is missing from these tables; in studies checked, under half for an unresolved V gene and the rest for unknown reasons. Recorded for this sample are approximately 2.5 million clones; roughly nine tenths of them occurred a single time. The ten biggest clones cover under 0.15% of the sample. The sequenced sample was naive CD4+ T cells sorted from blood. The sample's cell subset or site, from its label and the paper: CD45RA+ positively selected. These receptors were obtained from a man aged 18 to 29 in good health.

The chain recombines TRBV7-3 with TRBJ2-2; TRBD2 might be the D (6 bases). Looked up from germline, CDR1 is SGHTA and CDR2 is FQGTGA. Trimming cost V 5 bases and J 4 bases, with 8 bases left between them. The CDR3 totals 13 residues. DNA for the CDR3: TGTGCCAGCAGCCAAGCGGGCACCGGGGAGCTGTTTTTT. This gives the protein CASSQAGTGELFF. Variable domain in full (rest from reference TRBV7-3 and TRBJ2-2): GAGVSQTPSNKVTEKGKYVELRCDPISGHTALYWYRQSLGQGPEFLIYFQGTGAADDSGLPNDRFFAVRPEGSVSTLKIQRTERGDSAVYLCASSQAGTGELFFGEGSRLTVL.

The V gene is TRBV18, the J gene TRBJ1-4; D gene uncertain. Looked up from germline, CDR1 is KGHSH and CDR2 is LQKENI. The V end lost 4 bases, the J end lost 5 bases, and 11 bases lay between the germline ends. This CDR3 comprises 14 residues. The CDR3 DNA reads TGTGCCAGCTCACACCGGGCCACAAATGAAAAACTGTTTTTT. This translates into CASSHRATNEKLFF. The entire variable domain, with the rest obtained from reference TRBV18 and TRBJ1-4, is as follows: NAGVMQNPRHLVRRRGQEARLRCSPMKGHSHVYWYRQLPEEGLKFMVYLQKENIIDESGMPKERFSAEFPKEGPSILRIQQVVRGDSAAYFCASSHRATNEKLFFGSGTQLSVL.

This clone appeared a few times. The V call is TRBV19, the J call TRBJ1-2, with 10 positions matching TRBD1. The CDR3 extends over 14 amino acids. The germline V gene has CDR1 LNHDA and CDR2 SQIVND (reference sequence). V lost 6 bases and J lost 7; bases outside the gene matches: 8. CDR3 in amino acids: CASSTGQGEGGYTF. DNA of the CDR3: TGTGCCAGTAGCACCGGACAGGGGGAGGGTGGCTACACCTTC. Combining the CDR3 with reference TRBV19 and TRBJ1-2 gives the whole variable domain DGGITQSPKYLFRKEGQNVTLSCEQNLNHDAMYWYRQDPGQGLRLIYYSQIVNDFQKGDIAEGYSVSREKKESFPLTVTSAQKNPTAFYLCASSTGQGEGGYTFGSGTRLTVV.

This rearrangement joins TRBV5-1 to TRBJ2-3, with D tentatively TRBD2 (6 bases). Trimming cost V 4 bases and J 0 bases, with 12 bases left between them. CDR3 length: 15 residues. Germline V lookup: CDR1 SGHRS, CDR2 YFSETQ. As DNA, the CDR3 is TGCGCCAGCAGCGTATCCGGACTAAGCACAGATACGCAGTATTTT. As protein: CASSVSGLSTDTQYF. Full variable domain (missing parts from reference TRBV5-1 and TRBJ2-3): KAGVTQTPRYLIKTRGQQVTLSCSPISGHRSVSWYQQTPGQGLQFLFEYFSETQRNKGNFPGRFSGRQFSNSRSEMNVSTLELGDSALYLCASSVSGLSTDTQYFGPGTRLTVL.

The rearrangement uses TRBV19 and TRBJ2-1, with D possibly matching TRBD2 (6 bases). V was cut by 6 bases and J by 9 bases, with 24 bases left in between. Per the germline V gene, CDR1 is LNHDA and CDR2 is SQIVND (reference sequence). The CDR3 runs to 16 residues. CDR3 sequence: CASSPTGSGSYGEQFF. CDR3 sequence (DNA): TGTGCCAGTAGCCCCACAGGTAGCGGAAGCTACGGTGAGCAGTTCTTC.

This sequence joins TRBV4-1 and TRBJ2-3; TRBD2 agrees at 15 bases. V shed 5 bases and J 2 bases; nucleotides not matched to a gene: 5. The CDR3 sequence is 17 residues long. CDR1 is MGHRA and CDR2 is YSYEKL in the germline V gene. The CDR3 sequence: CASSIGTSGGFTDTQYF. The CDR3 DNA is TGCGCCAGCAGCATAGGGACTAGCGGGGGGTTCACAGATACGCAGTATTTT.

Concerning this clone: The identical CDR3 is also encoded by other nucleotide sequences in the sample. The chain links TRBV6-5 to TRBJ1-2; 8 positions agree with TRBD1. This CDR3 region has 12 residues. The junction had 3 bases not matched to a gene; V was cut back by 5 bases and J by 7 bases. The germline V gene has CDR1 MNHEY and CDR2 SVGAGI. CDR3 bases: TGTGCCAGCAGTCTTCAGGGGGCTGGCTACACCTTC. It encodes CASSLQGAGYTF.

This chain joins TRBV18 and TRBJ2-7; D gene uncertain. The germline V gene has CDR1 KGHSH and CDR2 LQKENI. CDR3 length: 15 amino acids. Trimming removed 2 bases at V and 4 bases at J, with 15 bases between. CDR3 bases: TGTGCCAGCTCACCAAATCTTTATTCCGGGTACGAGCAGTACTTC. Translation: CASSPNLYSGYEQYF.

The chain couples TRBV6-5 to TRBJ2-7; perhaps D is TRBD1 or TRBD2 (6 bases each). The CDR3 is 15 amino acids. Germline CDR1 MNHEY, CDR2 SVGAGI. V lost 5 bases to trimming and J lost 0 bases, with 14 bases between them. In nucleotides, the CDR3 is TGTGCCAGCAGTCGGGAAGGGGGGACCTCCTACGAGCAGTACTTC. Its translation: CASSREGGTSYEQYF.

This clone has a single count. This chain joins TRBV29-1 and TRBJ2-3; the D gene is possibly TRBD2 (6 bases). Germline CDR1 reads SQVTM; CDR2 reads ANQGSEA. The CDR3 is 14 amino acids. V was pared by 7 bases and J by 1 base, with 15 bases between. DNA for the CDR3: TGCAGCGGCTGGGACTCTTCCCGCACAGATACGCAGTATTTT. It yields the protein CSGWDSSRTDTQYF.

The J gene is TRBJ2-2, the V gene TRBV7-9, with 8 nucleotides matching TRBD1. Germline CDR1 reads SEHNR; CDR2 reads FQNEAQ (reference sequence). The CDR3 length is 16 residues. V was clipped by 5 bases and J by 4 bases; unmatched bases: 9. The CDR3 sequence is CASSPRTGKSTGELFF. The CDR3 DNA sequence: TGTGCCAGCAGCCCCCGGACAGGGAAGAGCACCGGGGAGCTGTTTTTT. Drawing the rest from reference TRBV7-9 and TRBJ2-2, the complete variable domain is DTGVSQNPRHKITKRGQNVTFRCDPISEHNRLYWYRQTLGQGPEFLTYFQNEAQLEKSRLLSDRFSAERPKGSFSTLEIQRTEQGDSAMYLCASSPRTGKSTGELFFGEGSRLTVL.

The V gene is TRBV6-1, the J gene TRBJ2-7; 7 bases agree with TRBD1. Germline V gene data show CDR1 as MNHNS and CDR2 as SASEGT. This CDR3 is 13 amino acids long. Trimming removed 7 bases from V and 9 bases from J; junction bases left unmatched: 12. The chain's CDR3 is CASTLRGQPGQYF. The CDR3 DNA reads TGTGCCAGCACCCTTAGGGGGCAGCCTGGGCAGTACTTC.

The J gene is TRBJ1-1, the V gene TRBV6-5, with D possibly matching TRBD1 (6 bases). Germline-derived CDR1 and CDR2 are MNHEY and SVGAGI. The V end was cut by 0 bases, the J end by 11 bases, with 13 bases between. The length of the CDR3 is 13 residues. This CDR3 reads CASSYSNRVGAFF. CDR3 coding DNA: TGTGCCAGCAGTTACTCTAACAGGGTTGGGGCTTTCTTT.

This clone was seen only a few times. The chain couples TRBV15 to TRBJ1-2; D gene uncertain. CDR1 is LNHNV and CDR2 is YYDKDF in the germline V gene (reference sequence). Trimming cost V 1 base and J 10 bases, with 10 bases left between them. The CDR3 runs 12 residues. CDR3 loop: CATSRATDSYTF. The DNA for the CDR3 is TGTGCCACCAGCAGAGCAACAGATTCCTACACCTTC.

The rearrangement uses TRBV19 and TRBJ2-3, with no clear D. V lost 6 bases and J 2 bases, leaving 12 bases between the germline ends. Germline V lookup: CDR1 LNHDA, CDR2 SQIVND (reference sequence). There are 14 residues in the CDR3. As DNA, the CDR3 is TGTGCCAGTAGCCCATCTGAGAACACAGATACGCAGTATTTT. It encodes CASSPSENTDTQYF.

The genes are TRBV18 and TRBJ2-2; 8 bases fit TRBD2. The CDR3 is 15 amino acids. Trimming cost V 3 bases and J 6 bases; bases outside gene matches: 6. The germline V gene has CDR1 KGHSH and CDR2 LQKENI. CDR3 sequence reads: CASSPAGGAAGELFF. The CDR3 region has the DNA TGTGCCAGCTCACCGGCGGGAGGTGCGGCCGGGGAGCTGTTTTTT.

To note about this clone: Other DNA variants within this sample encode the same CDR3. The chain employs TRBV5-4 and TRBJ1-6; no firm D call. Trimming took 0 bases from V and 0 from J, leaving 7 bases between them. Germline V gene sequence: CDR1 SGHNT, CDR2 YYREEE (reference sequence). This CDR3 comprises 16 residues. The CDR3 DNA follows: TGTGCCAGCAGCTTGGCCGGGAGCTCCTATAATTCACCCCTCCACTTT. Encoded protein: CASSLAGSSYNSPLHF.

The chain couples TRBV5-6 to TRBJ2-1, with 8 bases aligning to TRBD2. This CDR3 has 13 amino acids. From germline, CDR1 is SGHDT and CDR2 YYEEEE. Losses at the gene ends were 1 base for V and 8 bases for J; bases not matched to a gene: 2. CDR3 amino acids: CASSLMRGDEQFF. CDR3 bases: TGTGCCAGCAGCTTGATGCGGGGGGATGAGCAGTTCTTC.

The chain combines TRBV6-1 with TRBJ1-2; TRBD1 is a possible D gene (6 bases). The CDR3 totals 15 residues. The germline gives CDR1 MNHNS, CDR2 SASEGT. V was cut by 3 bases and J by 0 bases, with 11 bases left in between. CDR3 region: CASSDLTGPNYGYTF. The CDR3 DNA is TGTGCCAGCAGTGACCTTACAGGGCCTAACTATGGCTACACCTTC.

The chain couples TRBV19 to TRBJ2-4, with a possible D match to TRBD1 (5 bases). Germline V gene data show CDR1 as LNHDA and CDR2 as SQIVND (reference sequence). CDR3 length: 13 amino acids. Trimming stripped 6 bases from V and 6 bases from J, with 12 bases between. CDR3 amino acids: CASSTPGLNIQYF. In DNA form, the CDR3 reads TGTGCCAGTAGCACCCCAGGGTTAAACATTCAGTACTTC.

The genes are TRBV18 and TRBJ1-1; TRBD1 is a possible D gene (6 bases). CDR1 is KGHSH and CDR2 is LQKENI in the germline V gene. The CDR3 consists of 16 residues. The ends were cut back, 0 bases at V and 2 bases at J, with 13 bases in the middle. The CDR3 DNA reads as TGTGCCAGCTCACCACCACAGGGAGTCATCAACACTGAAGCTTTCTTT. Amino acid sequence: CASSPPQGVINTEAFF.

A single count supports this clone. Other DNA sequences of this sample code for an identical CDR3. The rearrangement uses TRBV29-1 and TRBJ1-1; the D is unclear. This CDR3 is built from 12 residues. Deletions cut 4 bases from V and 1 base from J, with 7 bases between. CDR1 is SQVTM and CDR2 is ANQGSEA in the germline V gene. The CDR3 nucleotides are TGCAGCGTTGCGGCCGGGAACACTGAAGCTTTCTTT. This gives the protein CSVAAGNTEAFF.

The V call is TRBV29-1, the J call TRBJ1-1; D is unclear. This CDR3 comprises 14 residues. V lost 6 bases and J lost 6, with 20 bases in between. Germline V CDR1 and CDR2: SQVTM, ANQGSEA. The CDR3 sequence: CSVSYWASNAEAFF. The DNA of the CDR3 is TGCAGCGTCTCCTACTGGGCATCCAACGCTGAAGCTTTCTTT.

This clone turned up a few times. The J gene is TRBJ1-6, the V gene TRBV28; no reliable D call. Germline CDR1 MDHEN, CDR2 SYDVKM. CDR3 size: 13 residues. The V gene lost 7 bases and the J gene lost 2 bases, with 6 bases spanning the gap. The CDR3 region is CASNSPYNSPLHF. The CDR3 DNA sequence: TGTGCCAGCAACTCCCCCTATAATTCACCCCTCCACTTT.

The chain has TRBV18 and TRBJ1-1, with D perhaps matching TRBD1 (6 bases). CDR3 size: 14 residues. CDR1 and CDR2 from the germline V gene are KGHSH and LQKENI. V was shortened by 2 bases and J by 5 bases, with 12 bases between the two germline ends. This CDR3 is CASSPTTQGTEAFF. In nucleotides, the CDR3 is TGTGCCAGCTCACCAACGACCCAGGGGACTGAAGCTTTCTTT.

The J gene is TRBJ1-5, the V gene TRBV7-9; no clear D gene. The CDR3 extends over 15 amino acids. Between the trimmed V and J ends, which lost 3 bases and 0 bases, there was a span of 9 bases. Germline V gene lookup returns CDR1 SEHNR and CDR2 FQNEAQ (reference sequence). The CDR3 sequence is CASSFGQYSNQPQHF. The CDR3 DNA is TGTGCCAGCAGCTTTGGGCAGTATAGCAATCAGCCCCAGCATTTT.

Comments on this clone: Different DNA sequences within this sample yield the same CDR3. The chain couples TRBV10-3 to TRBJ2-1; 10 bases line up with TRBD2. The trim removed 3 bases at V and 2 bases at J, leaving 1 base unmatched. CDR3 size: 15 residues. Germline assignment: CDR1 ENHRY and CDR2 SYGVKD. The CDR3 nucleotides read TGTGCCATCAGTGAAAGCGGGGGGGCCTACAATGAGCAGTTCTTC. As protein: CAISESGGAYNEQFF.

This clone was seen a handful of times. The chain employs TRBV5-1 and TRBJ1-1; no reliable D call. The CDR3 extends over 16 amino acids. Trimming removed 0 bases from V and 0 bases from J, with 12 bases in between. CDR1 SGHRS and CDR2 YFSETQ come from the germline V gene. The chain's CDR3 is CASSLARYTVNTEAFF. The CDR3 DNA is TGCGCCAGCAGCTTGGCCAGATACACAGTGAACACTGAAGCTTTCTTT.

This rearrangement joins TRBV19 to TRBJ1-1; D unclear. Germline CDR1 and CDR2: LNHDA and SQIVND (reference sequence). Trimming removed 3 bases at V and 7 bases at J, with 21 bases between. This CDR3 comprises 16 residues. The CDR3 DNA reads as TGTGCCAGTAGTATCAGGACGAATGAATTAGGATTTGAAGCTTTCTTT. Its protein is CASSIRTNELGFEAFF.